This TCR beta chain was observed in a study of blood T cell repertoires in COVID-19. V dropped 3 bases and J dropped 8 bases, with 10 bases sitting between them. Per germline, CDR1 SGHVS and CDR2 FQNEAQ. CDR3 length equals 13 residues. The assay was immunoSEQ multiplex PCR, and TCRdb's table has in-frame clones only and misses some. The top ten clones hold over 1.5% of a sample with approximately 300,000 clones, about 85% of them seen once. Participant ages covered roughly 18 to 89 years across about two dozen US areas. Participants reported their clinical history, and cohort assignment relied on those reports.

Sequenced input: PBMCs or T cells enriched from blood (not recorded which). This chain connects TRBV7-8 to TRBJ2-2; D is ambiguous. The clonotype originates from a woman aged 25 to 45 who had been exposed to COVID-19. CDR3 DNA sequence: TGTGCCAGCAGCTTGGCCCCCTCGGGGGAGCTGTTTTTT. Its protein product is CASSLAPSGELFF.